These T cell receptor beta chains were read from a single sample in a study of control samples from healthy donors and cancer patients. Here immunoSEQ multiplex PCR was the method, and the copy in TCRdb shows in-frame clones only, minus some. In the table there are 160,000 or so clones, roughly 94% of which are singletons. The sequenced sample consisted of blood. The source of these receptors is a middle-aged woman in good health. Each CDR3 is given with its conserved first and last residue. D genes are given only for firm matches. For some rows the clone size is stated as once, few or many, or as a class when expanded; others skip it.

len: 16
v_gene: TRBV15
abundance: NA
d_gene: NA
j_gene: TRBJ1-2
CDR3aa: CATSRDQGGVSHGYTF
CDR3nt: TGTGCCACCAGCAGAGATCAGGGCGGGGTTAGCCATGGCTACACCTTC

len: 14
v_gene: TRBV6-5
abundance: NA
d_gene: TRBD1
j_gene: TRBJ2-7
CDR3aa: CASRVGQAAYEQYF
CDR3nt: TGTGCCAGCAGAGTCGGACAGGCTGCCTACGAGCAGTACTTC

len: 14
v_gene: TRBV27
abundance: NA
d_gene: NA
j_gene: TRBJ1-6
CDR3aa: CASREDHLASPLHF
CDR3nt: TGTGCCAGCAGGGAGGACCACTTGGCCTCACCCCTCCACTTT

len: 16
v_gene: TRBV4-2
abundance: NA
d_gene: NA
j_gene: TRBJ1-2
CDR3aa: CASSQDGQGGLYGYTF
CDR3nt: TGTGCCAGCAGCCAAGATGGACAAGGGGGTCTCTATGGCTACACCTTC

len: 14
v_gene: TRBV11-2
abundance: NA
d_gene: NA
j_gene: TRBJ2-7
CDR3aa: CASSLAGGLYEQYF
CDR3nt: TGTGCCAGCAGCTTAGCGGGGGGCCTCTACGAGCAGTACTTC

len: 16
v_gene: TRBV4-3
abundance: NA
d_gene: TRBD1
j_gene: TRBJ1-3
CDR3aa: CASSQGTGTTGNTIYF
CDR3nt: TGCGCCAGCAGCCAAGGGACAGGGACTACTGGAAACACCATATATTTT

len: 16
v_gene: TRBV5-6
abundance: once
d_gene: TRBD2
j_gene: TRBJ2-3
CDR3aa: CASSSTGTTRTDTQYF
CDR3nt: TGTGCCAGCAGCTCCACCGGGACTACCCGCACAGATACGCAGTATTTT

len: 13
v_gene: TRBV5-4
abundance: NA
d_gene: NA
j_gene: TRBJ1-1
CDR3aa: CASSWGPDSEAFF
CDR3nt: TGTGCCAGCAGCTGGGGCCCCGACAGCGAAGCTTTCTTT

len: 14
v_gene: TRBV4-3
abundance: once
d_gene: NA
j_gene: TRBJ2-7
CDR3aa: CASSQEHREYEQYF
CDR3nt: TGCGCCAGCAGCCAAGAACACAGGGAGTACGAGCAGTACTTC

len: 15
v_gene: TRBV4-2
abundance: NA
d_gene: NA
j_gene: TRBJ2-4
CDR3aa: CASSQVLGGKNIQYF
CDR3nt: TGTGCCAGCAGCCAAGTCTTAGGGGGGAAAAACATTCAGTACTTC

len: 17
v_gene: TRBV11-3
abundance: NA
d_gene: NA
j_gene: TRBJ2-2
CDR3aa: CASSLPGVGERAGELFF
CDR3nt: TGTGCCAGCAGCTTACCGGGGGTGGGGGAGCGGGCCGGGGAGCTGTTTTTT

len: 13
v_gene: TRBV5-1
abundance: NA
d_gene: NA
j_gene: TRBJ2-7
CDR3aa: CASSLRQSYEQYF
CDR3nt: TGCGCCAGCAGCCTGCGACAGAGTTACGAGCAGTACTTC

len: 16
v_gene: TRBV5-1
abundance: NA
d_gene: NA
j_gene: TRBJ1-4
CDR3aa: CASSNGPQGVGEKLFF
CDR3nt: TGCGCCAGCAGCAATGGCCCACAGGGAGTAGGTGAAAAACTGTTTTTT

len: 13
v_gene: TRBV6-5
abundance: NA
d_gene: NA
j_gene: TRBJ2-1
CDR3aa: CASLQGSYNEQFF
CDR3nt: TGTGCCAGCTTACAGGGCTCCTACAATGAGCAGTTCTTC

len: 15
v_gene: TRBV10-3
abundance: NA
d_gene: TRBD1
j_gene: TRBJ1-2
CDR3aa: CAISESDRAGYGYTF
CDR3nt: TGTGCCATCAGTGAGTCGGACAGGGCGGGCTATGGCTACACCTTC

len: 12
v_gene: TRBV4-3
abundance: once
d_gene: NA
j_gene: TRBJ2-1
CDR3aa: CASSQADNEQFF
CDR3nt: TGCGCCAGCAGCCAGGCAGACAATGAGCAGTTCTTC

len: 15
v_gene: TRBV30
abundance: NA
d_gene: NA
j_gene: TRBJ1-4
CDR3aa: CAWNGVGGLGEKLFF
CDR3nt: TGTGCCTGGAACGGTGTAGGGGGATTGGGTGAAAAACTGTTTTTT

len: 13
v_gene: TRBV12-3/TRBV12-4
abundance: NA
d_gene: NA
j_gene: TRBJ1-3
CDR3aa: CASSLDLGNTIYF
CDR3nt: TGTGCCAGCAGTTTGGACCTGGGAAACACCATATATTTT

len: 15
v_gene: TRBV28
abundance: once
d_gene: NA
j_gene: TRBJ2-2
CDR3aa: CASSFGGLRAGELFF
CDR3nt: TGTGCCAGCAGTTTTGGGGGTCTTAGGGCCGGGGAGCTGTTTTTT